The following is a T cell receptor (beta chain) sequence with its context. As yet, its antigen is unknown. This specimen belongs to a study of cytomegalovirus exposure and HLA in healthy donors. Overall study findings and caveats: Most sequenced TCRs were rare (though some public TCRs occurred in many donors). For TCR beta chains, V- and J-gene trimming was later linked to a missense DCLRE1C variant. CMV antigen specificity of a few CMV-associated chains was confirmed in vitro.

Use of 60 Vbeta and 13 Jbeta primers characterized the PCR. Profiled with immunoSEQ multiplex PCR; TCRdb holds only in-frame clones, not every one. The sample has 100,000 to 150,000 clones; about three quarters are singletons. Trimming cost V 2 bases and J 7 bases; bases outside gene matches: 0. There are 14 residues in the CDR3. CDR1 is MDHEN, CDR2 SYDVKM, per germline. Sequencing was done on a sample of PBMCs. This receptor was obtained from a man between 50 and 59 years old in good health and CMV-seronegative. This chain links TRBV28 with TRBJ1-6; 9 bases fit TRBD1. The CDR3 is CASSLGQGNSPLHF. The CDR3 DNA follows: TGTGCCAGCAGTTTAGGACAGGGGAATTCACCCCTCCACTTT.